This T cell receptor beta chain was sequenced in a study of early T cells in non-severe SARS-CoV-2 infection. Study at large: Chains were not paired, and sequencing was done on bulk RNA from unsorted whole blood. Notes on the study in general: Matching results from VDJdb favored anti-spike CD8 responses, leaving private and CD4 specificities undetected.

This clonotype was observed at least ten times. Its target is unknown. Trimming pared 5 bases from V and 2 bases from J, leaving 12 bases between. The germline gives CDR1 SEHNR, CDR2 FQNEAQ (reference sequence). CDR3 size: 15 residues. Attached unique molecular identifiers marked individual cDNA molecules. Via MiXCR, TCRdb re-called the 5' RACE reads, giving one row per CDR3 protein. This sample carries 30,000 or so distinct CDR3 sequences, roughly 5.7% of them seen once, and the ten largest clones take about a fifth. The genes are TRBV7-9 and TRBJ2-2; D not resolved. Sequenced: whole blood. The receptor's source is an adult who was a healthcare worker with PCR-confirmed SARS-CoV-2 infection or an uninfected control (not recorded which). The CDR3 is CASSPYGSNTGELFF. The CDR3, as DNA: TGTGCCAGCAGCCCATACGGGTCTAACACCGGGGAGCTGTTTTTT.